This T cell receptor (beta chain) was documented in a study of blood T cell repertoires in COVID-19. Overall study context: Acute-phase and convalescent COVID-19 samples originated in the United States, Italy and Spain. PBMCs, B-cell-depleted T cells, or T cells were the source of the cDNA or gDNA that made up the material.

CDR1 SNHLY and CDR2 FYNNEI come from the germline V gene. The CDR3 runs 15 residues. Trimming took 6 bases from V and 6 from J, leaving 20 bases between them. Original analysis: Researchers report that nucleated cell counts were estimated from reference gene primer amplification. Some clones are missing from TCRdb's copy, which holds only in-frame ones; the method was immunoSEQ multiplex PCR. D and trimming were read from the DNA, whereas the V and J calls and clone size are those reported in that table. The sample shows tens of thousands of clones, about 91% of them seen only once. Source material: peripheral blood. The chain recombines TRBV2 with TRBJ1-1; tentative D call: TRBD1 (6 bases). This TCR derives from a man aged 45-65 years with acute or convalescent COVID-19. CDR3 sequence reads: CASRWTQGVVSEAFF. The CDR3 coding sequence is TGTGCCAGCAGGTGGACACAGGGCGTGGTGTCTGAAGCTTTCTTT.